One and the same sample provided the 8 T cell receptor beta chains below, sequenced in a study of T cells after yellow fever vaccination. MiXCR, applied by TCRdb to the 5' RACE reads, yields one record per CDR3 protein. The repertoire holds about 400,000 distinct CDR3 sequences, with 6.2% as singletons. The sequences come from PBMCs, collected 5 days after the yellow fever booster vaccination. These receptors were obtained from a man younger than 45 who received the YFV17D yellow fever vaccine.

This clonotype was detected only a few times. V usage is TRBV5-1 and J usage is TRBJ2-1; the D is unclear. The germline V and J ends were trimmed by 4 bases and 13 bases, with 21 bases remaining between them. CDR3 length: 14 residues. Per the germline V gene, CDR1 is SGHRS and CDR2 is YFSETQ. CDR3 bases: TGCGCCAGCAGCGTGGGATCGGGCAACCAAAATCAGTTCTTC. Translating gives CASSVGSGNQNQFF.

CDR3 in amino acids: CSARSAGAGGGTDTQYF. CDR3 nucleotides: TGCAGTGCTAGGTCAGCTGGAGCGGGAGGAGGCACAGATACGCAGTATTTT. The V call is TRBV20-1, the J call TRBJ2-3, with 9 positions matching TRBD2. The CDR3 extends over 17 amino acids. Germline V gene sequence: CDR1 DFQATT, CDR2 SNEGSKA (reference sequence). With 3 bases clipped from V and 1 base from J, the junction kept 11 bases outside the gene matches.

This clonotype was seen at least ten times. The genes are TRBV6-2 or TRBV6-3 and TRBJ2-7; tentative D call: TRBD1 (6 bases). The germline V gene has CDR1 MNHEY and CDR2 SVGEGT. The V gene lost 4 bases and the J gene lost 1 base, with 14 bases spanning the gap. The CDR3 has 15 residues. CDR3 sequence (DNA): TGTGCCAGCAGTTTCCTAAGGACAGATTCCTACGAGCAGTACTTC. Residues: CASSFLRTDSYEQYF.

The CDR3 DNA follows: TGTGCCAGCAGTGAAAGCGGGGGAGGATCACCCCTCCACTTT. Protein product: CASSESGGGSPLHF. J is TRBJ1-6 and V is TRBV25-1; D possibly corresponds to TRBD1 (5 bases). This CDR3 is built from 14 residues. Between the trimmed V and J ends, which lost 2 bases and 10 bases, there was a span of 12 bases. Looked up from germline, CDR1 is MGHDK and CDR2 is SYGVNS.

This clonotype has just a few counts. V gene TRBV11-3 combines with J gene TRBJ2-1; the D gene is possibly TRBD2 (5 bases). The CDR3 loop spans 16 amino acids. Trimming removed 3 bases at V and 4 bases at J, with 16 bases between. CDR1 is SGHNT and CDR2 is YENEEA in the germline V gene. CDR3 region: CASSLEPPGMYNEQFF. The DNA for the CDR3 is TGTGCCAGCAGCTTGGAGCCCCCGGGGATGTACAATGAGCAGTTCTTC.

CDR3: CSTAGLVTGELFF. The CDR3 region has the DNA TGCTCCACCGCCGGTCTCGTTACCGGGGAGCTGTTTTTT. The chain employs TRBV10-2 and TRBJ2-2, with D uncertain. Germline CDR1 is WSHSY and CDR2 is SAAADI. The CDR3 length is 13 residues.

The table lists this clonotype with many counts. This CDR3 is CASSLWGTGLARDEQYF. DNA for the CDR3: TGTGCCAGCAGCTTGTGGGGAACCGGACTAGCAAGGGACGAGCAGTACTTC. The rearrangement links TRBV5-5 to TRBJ2-7; 8 bases agree with TRBD2. The V segment lost 1 base and the J segment 5 bases; nucleotides outside the gene matches: 14. This CDR3 is 17 amino acids long. Germline CDR1 SGHKS, CDR2 YYEKEE (reference sequence).

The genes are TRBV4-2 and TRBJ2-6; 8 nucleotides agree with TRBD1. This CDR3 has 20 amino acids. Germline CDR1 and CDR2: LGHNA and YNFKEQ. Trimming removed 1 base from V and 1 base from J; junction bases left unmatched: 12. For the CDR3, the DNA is TGTGCCAGCAGCCAAGGAAGTTGGGGGACAGGAAGATCTGGGGCCAACGTCCTGACTTTC. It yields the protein CASSQGSWGTGRSGANVLTF.